What follows are 6 T cell receptor beta chains derived from one specimen sequenced in a study of T cells in Graves' hyperthyroidism and ophthalmopathy. The source material, RNA transcripts, was used to amplify TCR beta CDR3 regions. The TCR CDR3 first-round RT-PCR relied on the HTBI primer set. MiXCR, applied by TCRdb to the multiplex PCR reads, yields one record per CDR3 protein. The sample lists 450,000 to 650,000 distinct CDR3 sequences; less than 25% were seen once. The sequencing sample was made of blood. The receptors come from a man younger than 35 with Graves' hyperthyroidism.

This clonotype has ten or more counts. The V gene is TRBV5-1, the J gene TRBJ2-5; 7 bases are a match to TRBD2. This CDR3 has 16 amino acids. CDR1 and CDR2 from the germline V gene are SGHRS and YFSETQ. V lost 0 bases and J lost 1; bases outside the gene matches: 6. DNA of the CDR3: TGCGCCAGCAGCTTGGGCTTAGCGGGCATCCAAGAGACCCAGTACTTC. It translates to CASSLGLAGIQETQYF.

The chain couples TRBV5-1 to TRBJ1-3, with D possibly TRBD1 on 6 matching bases. Trimming removed 4 bases from V and 0 bases from J, with 17 bases in between. There are 17 residues in the CDR3. CDR1 is SGHRS and CDR2 is YFSETQ in the germline V gene. As DNA, the CDR3 is TGCGCCAGCAGCCCGACGACAGGAACGACCTCTGGAAACACCATATATTTT. It yields the protein CASSPTTGTTSGNTIYF.

This clonotype occurred many times. The V gene is TRBV7-9, the J gene TRBJ1-3; weak D call: TRBD1 (6 bases). Germline values: CDR1 SEHNR, CDR2 FQNEAQ (reference sequence). The CDR3 is 14 residues long. V was trimmed by 5 bases and J by 2 bases, leaving 10 bases between them. CDR3 loop: CASSTGGPGNTIYF. The CDR3 coding sequence is TGTGCCAGCAGCACCGGGGGGCCTGGAAACACCATATATTTT.

This clonotype was recorded many times. The genes are TRBV6-2 or TRBV6-3 and TRBJ1-1; D might be TRBD1 (5 bases). The CDR3 is made up of 15 amino acids. Trimming took off 2 bases at V and 1 base at J, with 11 bases between the two ends. Germline V gives CDR1 MNHEY, CDR2 SVGEGT. The CDR3 DNA sequence: TGTGCCAGCAGTTACCCGGGGGTGGAGAACACTGAAGCTTTCTTT. Its protein is CASSYPGVENTEAFF.

A few counts support this clonotype. The chain carries TRBV6-1 and TRBJ2-2; D is possibly TRBD1 or TRBD2 (7 bases each). The V gene lost 5 bases and the J gene lost 5 bases, with 12 bases spanning the gap. This CDR3 has 14 amino acids. Germline V CDR1 and CDR2: MNHNS, SASEGT. The CDR3, as DNA: TGTGCCAGCAGTACCAGGGGGGGGACCGGGGAGCTGTTTTTT. It encodes CASSTRGGTGELFF.

This sequence joins TRBV28 and TRBJ1-5; a weak D match, TRBD1 (5 bases). Germline CDR1 MDHEN, CDR2 SYDVKM. The V end lost 3 bases, the J end lost 1 base, and 16 bases lay between the germline ends. The CDR3 is 17 amino acids. Here the CDR3 reads CASSLSLSGVSNQPQHF. CDR3 bases: TGTGCCAGCAGTTTGTCCTTGTCGGGGGTAAGCAATCAGCCCCAGCATTTT.